This paragraph covers one T cell receptor (beta chain) sequence. The sample has other DNA sequences that encode this CDR3 too. The data derive from a study of T cell changes during pregnancy in multiple sclerosis. Some clones are missing from TCRdb's copy, which holds only in-frame ones; the method was immunoSEQ multiplex PCR. The table shows 70,000 to 95,000 clones, with approximately 92% occurring only once. The CDR3 totals 13 residues. V was shortened by 1 base and J by 0 bases, with 4 bases between the two germline ends. Per germline, CDR1 LGHNT and CDR2 FRNRAP. The sequence was collected from a female donor with multiple sclerosis, enrolled in a pregnancy study. The input for sequencing was peripheral blood, taken in the first trimester of pregnancy. The chain links TRBV12-5 to TRBJ2-7; D gene ambiguous. This CDR3 reads CASGLDSSYEQYF. In nucleotides, the CDR3 is TGTGCTAGTGGTTTGGACAGCTCCTACGAGCAGTACTTC.